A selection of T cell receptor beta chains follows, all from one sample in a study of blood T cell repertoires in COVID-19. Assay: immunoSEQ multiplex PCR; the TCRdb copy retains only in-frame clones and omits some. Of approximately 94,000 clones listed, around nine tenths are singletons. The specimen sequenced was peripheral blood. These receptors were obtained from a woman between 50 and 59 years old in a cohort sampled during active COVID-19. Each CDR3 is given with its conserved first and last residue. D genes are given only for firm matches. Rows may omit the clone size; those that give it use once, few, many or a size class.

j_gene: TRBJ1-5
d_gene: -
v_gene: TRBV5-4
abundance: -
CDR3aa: CASSLAGAYQPQHF
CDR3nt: TGTGCCAGCAGCTTGGCAGGGGCCTATCAGCCCCAGCATTTT

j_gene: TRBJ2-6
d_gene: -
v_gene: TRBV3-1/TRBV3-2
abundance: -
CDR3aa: CASSLTSGHLSGANVLTF
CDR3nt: TGTGCCAGCAGCCTCACGTCGGGTCATCTCTCTGGGGCCAACGTCCTGACTTTC

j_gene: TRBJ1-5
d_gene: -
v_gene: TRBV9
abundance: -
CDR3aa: CASSVGSHQPQHF
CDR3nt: TGTGCCAGCAGCGTAGGCAGTCATCAGCCCCAGCATTTT

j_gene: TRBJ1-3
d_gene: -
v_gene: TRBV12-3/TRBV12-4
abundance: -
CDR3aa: CASRSLALGTIYF
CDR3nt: TGTGCCAGCCGGAGCCTTGCCTTAGGCACCATATATTTT

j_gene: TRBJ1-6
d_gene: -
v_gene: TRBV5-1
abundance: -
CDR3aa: CASSLSGGWNSPLHF
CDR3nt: TGCGCCAGCAGCTTATCGGGGGGGTGGAATTCACCCCTCCACTTT

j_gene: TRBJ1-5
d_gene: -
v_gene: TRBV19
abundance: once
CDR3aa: CASSIRRGSNQPQHF
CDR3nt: TGTGCCAGTAGTATTAGGAGGGGTAGCAATCAGCCCCAGCATTTT

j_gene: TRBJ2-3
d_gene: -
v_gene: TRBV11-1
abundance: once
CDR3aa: CASSPSGRERTDTQYF
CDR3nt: TGTGCCAGCAGCCCCAGTGGCCGGGAACGAACTGATACGCAGTATTTT

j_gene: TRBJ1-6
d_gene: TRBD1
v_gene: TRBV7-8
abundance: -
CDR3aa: CASSSTGGSYNSPLHF
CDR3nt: TGTGCCAGCAGCTCTACAGGGGGTTCCTATAATTCACCCCTCCACTTT

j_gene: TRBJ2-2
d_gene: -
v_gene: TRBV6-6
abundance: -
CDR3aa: CASSYEGVTGELFF
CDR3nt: TGTGCCAGCAGTTACGAGGGAGTTACCGGGGAGCTGTTTTTT

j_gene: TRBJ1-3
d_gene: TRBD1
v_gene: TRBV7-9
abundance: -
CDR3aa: CASRDGTGLNTIYF
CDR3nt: TGTGCCAGCAGGGACGGGACAGGGCTAAACACCATATATTTT

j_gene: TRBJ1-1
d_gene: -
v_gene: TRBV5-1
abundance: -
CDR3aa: CASSSSDPGTEAFF
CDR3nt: TGCGCCAGCAGCTCGAGTGACCCGGGCACTGAAGCTTTCTTT

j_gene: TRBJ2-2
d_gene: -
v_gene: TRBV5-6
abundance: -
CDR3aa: CASSWGLGTGELFF
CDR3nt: TGTGCCAGCAGCTGGGGCCTAGGCACCGGGGAGCTGTTTTTT

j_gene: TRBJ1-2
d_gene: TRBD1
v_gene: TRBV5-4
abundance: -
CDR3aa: CASSLGQGGYGYTF
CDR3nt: TGTGCCAGCAGCTTGGGACAGGGGGGCTATGGCTACACCTTC

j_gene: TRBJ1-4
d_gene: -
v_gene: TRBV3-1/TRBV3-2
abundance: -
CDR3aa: CASSQQGLANEKLFF
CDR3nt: TGTGCCAGCAGCCAACAGGGATTAGCTAATGAAAAACTGTTTTTT

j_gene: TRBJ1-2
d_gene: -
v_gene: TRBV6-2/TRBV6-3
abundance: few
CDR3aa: CASSQNYGYTF
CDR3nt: TGTGCCAGCAGTCAAAACTATGGCTACACCTTC

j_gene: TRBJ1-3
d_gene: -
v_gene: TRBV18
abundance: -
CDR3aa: CASSQGTQGYSGNTIYF
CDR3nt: TGTGCCAGCTCCCAAGGAACTCAGGGGTATAGCGGAAACACCATATATTTT

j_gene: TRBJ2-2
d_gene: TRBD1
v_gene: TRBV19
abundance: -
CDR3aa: CASSDRGNTGELFF
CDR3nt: TGTGCCAGTAGCGACAGGGGGAACACCGGGGAGCTGTTTTTT

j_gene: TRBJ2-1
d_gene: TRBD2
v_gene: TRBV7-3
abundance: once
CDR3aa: CASSLRLAGGQQFF
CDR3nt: TGTGCCAGCAGCTTGCGCCTAGCGGGAGGACAGCAGTTCTTC

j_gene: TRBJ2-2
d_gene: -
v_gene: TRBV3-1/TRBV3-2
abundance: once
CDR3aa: CASSQQAIGTGELFF
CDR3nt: TGTGCCAGCAGCCAACAGGCAATAGGCACCGGGGAGCTGTTTTTT

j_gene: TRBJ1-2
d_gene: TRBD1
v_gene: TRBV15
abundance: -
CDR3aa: CATSVAGGASSGYTF
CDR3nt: TGTGCCACCAGCGTAGCAGGGGGCGCATCTAGTGGCTACACCTTC

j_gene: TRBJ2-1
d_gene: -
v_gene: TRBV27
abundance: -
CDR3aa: CASKWAGPASYNEQFF
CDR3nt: TGTGCCAGCAAATGGGCGGGACCTGCAAGCTACAATGAGCAGTTCTTC

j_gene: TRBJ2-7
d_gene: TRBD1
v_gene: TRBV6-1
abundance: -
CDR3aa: CASSEASARTGLIWQYF
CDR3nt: TGTGCCAGCAGTGAAGCGTCGGCCAGGACAGGGTTGATATGGCAGTACTTC

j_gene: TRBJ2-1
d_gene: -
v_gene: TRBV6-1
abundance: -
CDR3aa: CASSGRMAPRTHNEQFF
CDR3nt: TGTGCCAGCAGTGGAAGAATGGCCCCCCGGACTCACAATGAGCAGTTCTTC

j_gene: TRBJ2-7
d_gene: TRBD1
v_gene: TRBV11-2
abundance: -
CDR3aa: CASSFKTGIPYEQYF
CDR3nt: TGTGCCAGCAGCTTCAAGACAGGGATTCCCTACGAGCAGTACTTC

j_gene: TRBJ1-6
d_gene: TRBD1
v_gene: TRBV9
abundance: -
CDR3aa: CASSGDSNNSPLHF
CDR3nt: TGTGCCAGCAGTGGGGACAGCAATAATTCACCCCTCCACTTT

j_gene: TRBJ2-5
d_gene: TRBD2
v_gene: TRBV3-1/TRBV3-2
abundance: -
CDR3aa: CASSLVPGLAGEETQYF
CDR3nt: TGTGCCAGCAGCCTTGTACCCGGACTAGCGGGGGAAGAGACCCAGTACTTC

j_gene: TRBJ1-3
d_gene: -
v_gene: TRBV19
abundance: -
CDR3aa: CASSIGGSSGNTIYF
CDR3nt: TGTGCCAGTAGTATAGGCGGCAGCTCTGGAAACACCATATATTTT

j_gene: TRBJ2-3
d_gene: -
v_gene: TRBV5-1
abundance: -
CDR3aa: CASSPILSGNTDTQYF
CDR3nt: TGCGCCAGCAGCCCCATTCTGTCGGGGAACACAGATACGCAGTATTTT

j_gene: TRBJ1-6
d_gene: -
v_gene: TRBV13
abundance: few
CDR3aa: CASSLGRGARNSPLHF
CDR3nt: TGTGCCAGCAGCCTAGGGCGGGGGGCGCGAAATTCACCCCTCCACTTT

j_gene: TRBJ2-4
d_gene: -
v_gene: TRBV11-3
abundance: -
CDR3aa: CASSLVPRADIQYF
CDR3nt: TGTGCCAGCAGCTTAGTACCGAGGGCGGACATTCAGTACTTC

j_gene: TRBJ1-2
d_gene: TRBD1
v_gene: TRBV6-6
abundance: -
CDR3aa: CASSPGQGSNGYTF
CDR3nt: TGTGCCAGCAGTCCCGGACAGGGATCTAACGGCTACACCTTC

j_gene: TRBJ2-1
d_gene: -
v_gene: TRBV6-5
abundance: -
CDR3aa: CASSLGPSSYNEQFF
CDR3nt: TGTGCCAGCAGTCTGGGGCCCAGCTCCTACAATGAGCAGTTCTTC

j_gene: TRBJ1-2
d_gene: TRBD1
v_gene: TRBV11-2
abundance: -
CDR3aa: CASSLGTGVGGYTF
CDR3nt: TGTGCCAGCAGCTTAGGGACAGGGGTGGGCGGCTACACCTTC

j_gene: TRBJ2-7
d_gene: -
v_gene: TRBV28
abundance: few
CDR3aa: CASSHERNSSSYEQYF
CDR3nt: TGTGCCAGCAGCCATGAGCGTAACTCGAGCTCCTACGAGCAGTACTTC

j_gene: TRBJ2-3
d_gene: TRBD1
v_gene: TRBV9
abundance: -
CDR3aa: CASSPSGQGRTDTQYF
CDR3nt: TGTGCCAGCAGCCCGTCCGGACAGGGAAGGACAGATACGCAGTATTTT

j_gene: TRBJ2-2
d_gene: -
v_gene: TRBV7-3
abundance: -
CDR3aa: CASSTGNTGELFF
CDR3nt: TGTGCCAGCAGCACAGGGAACACCGGGGAGCTGTTTTTT

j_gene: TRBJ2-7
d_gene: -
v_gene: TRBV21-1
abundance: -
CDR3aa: CASTDGKGTYEQYF
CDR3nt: TGTGCCAGCACCGACGGGAAAGGGACCTACGAGCAGTACTTC

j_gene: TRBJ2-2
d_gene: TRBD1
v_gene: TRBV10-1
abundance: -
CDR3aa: CASSRTGNTGELFF
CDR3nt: TGCGCCAGCAGTCGGACAGGAAACACCGGGGAGCTGTTTTTT

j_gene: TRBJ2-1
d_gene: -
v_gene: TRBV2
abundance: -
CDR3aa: CASSGTSGTFNEQFF
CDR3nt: TGTGCCAGCAGTGGGACGAGCGGGACATTTAATGAGCAGTTCTTC

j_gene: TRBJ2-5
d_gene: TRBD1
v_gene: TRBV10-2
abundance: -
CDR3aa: CASSDPTGTAQYF
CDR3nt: TGCGCCAGCAGTGATCCGACAGGGACGGCCCAGTACTTC

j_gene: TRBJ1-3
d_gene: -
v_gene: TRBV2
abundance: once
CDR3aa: CASRDRILSVGNTIYF
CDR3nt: TGTGCCAGCAGAGACAGGATTCTTTCGGTCGGAAACACCATATATTTT

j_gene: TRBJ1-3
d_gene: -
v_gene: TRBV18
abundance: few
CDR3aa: CASSPQLGGGRSSGNTIYF
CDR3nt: TGTGCCAGCTCACCCCAGTTGGGCGGGGGCAGATCTTCTGGAAACACCATATATTTT

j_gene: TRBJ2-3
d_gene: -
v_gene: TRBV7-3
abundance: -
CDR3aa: CASSLMGLITDTQYF
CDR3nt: TGTGCCAGCAGCTTAATGGGACTCATCACAGATACGCAGTATTTT

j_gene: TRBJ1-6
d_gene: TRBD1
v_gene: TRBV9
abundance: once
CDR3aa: CASSPRGGQAGSPLHF
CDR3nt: TGTGCCAGCAGCCCCAGAGGGGGACAGGCTGGCTCACCCCTCCACTTT

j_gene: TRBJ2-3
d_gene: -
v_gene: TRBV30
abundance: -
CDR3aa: CAWEGGEDTQYF
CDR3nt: TGTGCCTGGGAAGGGGGGGAAGATACGCAGTATTTT

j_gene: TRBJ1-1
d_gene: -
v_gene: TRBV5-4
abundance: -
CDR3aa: CASSLDSLSEAFF
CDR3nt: TGTGCCAGCAGCTTGGACAGCCTAAGTGAAGCTTTCTTT

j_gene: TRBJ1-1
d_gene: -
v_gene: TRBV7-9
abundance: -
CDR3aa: CASSLAGGGTEAFF
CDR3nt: TGTGCCAGCAGCTTAGCTGGGGGCGGCACTGAAGCTTTCTTT

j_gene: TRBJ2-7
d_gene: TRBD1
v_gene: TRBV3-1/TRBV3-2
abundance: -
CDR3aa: CASSEGTVGSYEQYF
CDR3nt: TGTGCCAGCAGCGAAGGGACAGTCGGGTCCTACGAGCAGTACTTC

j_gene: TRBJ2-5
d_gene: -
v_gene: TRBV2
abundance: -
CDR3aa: CASTKGEGQETQYF
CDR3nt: TGTGCCAGCACCAAAGGGGAAGGCCAAGAGACCCAGTACTTC

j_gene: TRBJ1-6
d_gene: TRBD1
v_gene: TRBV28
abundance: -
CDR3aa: CASRTLKTGNNSPLHF
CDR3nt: TGTGCCAGCCGGACCCTCAAGACAGGGAATAACTCACCCCTCCACTTT

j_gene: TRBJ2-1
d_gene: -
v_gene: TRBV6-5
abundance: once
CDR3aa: CATLPLTRTNEQFF
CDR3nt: TGTGCCACCCTTCCGTTAACTAGGACCAATGAGCAGTTCTTC

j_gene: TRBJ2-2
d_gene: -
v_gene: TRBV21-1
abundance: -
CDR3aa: CASSRRPGTGNTGELFF
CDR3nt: TGTGCCAGCAGCAGAAGACCCGGGACAGGGAACACCGGGGAGCTGTTTTTT

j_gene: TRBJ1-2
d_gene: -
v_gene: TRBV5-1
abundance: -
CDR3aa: CASSQRDPGYGYTF
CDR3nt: TGCGCCAGCTCGCAACGGGATCCGGGCTATGGCTACACCTTC